The clone carrying this TCR beta chain is medium-sized by frequency. Looked up from germline, CDR1 is MNHEY and CDR2 is SMNVEV (reference sequence). The CDR3 is 15 residues long. Some 38,000 genome equivalents of blood DNA were amplified for TRB. These data are taken from a study of T cell clusters in autoimmune cytopenias. TRB rearrangements were amplified by touch-down multiplex PCR with mixed TRB-A/B primers. TCRdb re-called the multiplex PCR reads and gives one entry per CDR3 protein, without DNA. The table for this sample gives over a thousand distinct CDR3 sequences. Sequenced material: peripheral blood. This receptor was identified in a human donor with an autoimmune cytopenia or autoimmune hepatitis (not recorded which). The genes are TRBV27 and TRBJ1-5; TCRdb's D call, TRBD1, is unchecked because there is no DNA. The CDR3 loop reads CASSRSRDSYQPQHF.